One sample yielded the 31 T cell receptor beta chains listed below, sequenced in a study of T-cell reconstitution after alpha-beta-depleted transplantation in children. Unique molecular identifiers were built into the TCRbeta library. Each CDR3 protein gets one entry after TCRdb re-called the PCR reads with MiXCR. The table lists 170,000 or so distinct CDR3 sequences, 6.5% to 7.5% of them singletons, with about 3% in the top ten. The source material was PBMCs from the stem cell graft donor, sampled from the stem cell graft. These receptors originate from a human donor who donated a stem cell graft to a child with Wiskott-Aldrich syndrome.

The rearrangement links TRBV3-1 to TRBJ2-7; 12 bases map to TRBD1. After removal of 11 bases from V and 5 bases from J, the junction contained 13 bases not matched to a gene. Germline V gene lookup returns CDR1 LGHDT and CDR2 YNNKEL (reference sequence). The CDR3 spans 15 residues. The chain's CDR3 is CAFCSRGQGADEQYF. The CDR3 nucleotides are TGTGCCTTCTGTTCGAGGGGACAGGGGGCGGACGAGCAGTACTTC.

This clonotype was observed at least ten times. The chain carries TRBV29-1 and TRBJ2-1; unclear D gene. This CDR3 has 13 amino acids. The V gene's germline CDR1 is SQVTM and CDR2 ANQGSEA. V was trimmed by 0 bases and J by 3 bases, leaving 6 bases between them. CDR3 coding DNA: TGCAGCGTTGAAGAAAGTCTCTACAATGAGCAGTTCTTC. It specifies CSVEESLYNEQFF.

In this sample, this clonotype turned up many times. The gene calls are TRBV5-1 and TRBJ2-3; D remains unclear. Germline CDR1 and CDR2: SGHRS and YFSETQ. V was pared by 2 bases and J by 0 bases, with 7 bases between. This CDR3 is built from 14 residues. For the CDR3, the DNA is TGCGCCAGCAGCTTCGGAAAAAGCACAGATACGCAGTATTTT. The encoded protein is CASSFGKSTDTQYF.

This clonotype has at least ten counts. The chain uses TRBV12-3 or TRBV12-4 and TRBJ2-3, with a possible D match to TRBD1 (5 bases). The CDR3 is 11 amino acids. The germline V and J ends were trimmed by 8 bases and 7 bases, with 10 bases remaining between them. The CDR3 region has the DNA TGTGCCAGCGCCTCAGGGAATACGCAGTATTTT. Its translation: CASASGNTQYF.

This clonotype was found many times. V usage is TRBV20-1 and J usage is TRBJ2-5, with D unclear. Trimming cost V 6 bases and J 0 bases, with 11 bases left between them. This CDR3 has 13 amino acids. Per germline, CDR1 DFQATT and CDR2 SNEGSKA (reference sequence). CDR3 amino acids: CSARHSYQETQYF. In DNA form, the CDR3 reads TGCAGTGCCAGGCACTCGTACCAAGAGACCCAGTACTTC.

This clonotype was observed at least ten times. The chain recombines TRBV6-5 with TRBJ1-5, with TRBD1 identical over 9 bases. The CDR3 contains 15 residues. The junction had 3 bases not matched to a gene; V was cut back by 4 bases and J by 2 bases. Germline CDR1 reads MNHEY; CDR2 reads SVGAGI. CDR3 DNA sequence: TGTGCCAGCAGTTTCACAGGGGGCGGCAATCAGCCCCAGCATTTT. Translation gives CASSFTGGGNQPQHF.

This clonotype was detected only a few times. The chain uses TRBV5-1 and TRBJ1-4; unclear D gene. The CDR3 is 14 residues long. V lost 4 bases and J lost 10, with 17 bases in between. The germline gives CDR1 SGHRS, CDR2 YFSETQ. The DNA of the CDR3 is TGCGCCAGCAGCCCTGGGAGGGTTGAGGGAAAACTGTTTTTT. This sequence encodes CASSPGRVEGKLFF.

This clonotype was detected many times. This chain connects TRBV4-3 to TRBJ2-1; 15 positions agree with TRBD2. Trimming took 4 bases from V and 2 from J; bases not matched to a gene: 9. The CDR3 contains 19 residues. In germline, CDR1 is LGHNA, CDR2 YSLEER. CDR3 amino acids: CASSLFGLAGGPPYNEQFF. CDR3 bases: TGCGCCAGCAGCCTCTTTGGACTAGCGGGAGGGCCCCCCTACAATGAGCAGTTCTTC.

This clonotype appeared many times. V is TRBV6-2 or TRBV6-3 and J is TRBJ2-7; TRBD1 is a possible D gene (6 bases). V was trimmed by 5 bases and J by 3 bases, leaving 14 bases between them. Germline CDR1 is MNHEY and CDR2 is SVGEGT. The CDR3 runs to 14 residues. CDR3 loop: CASSGARGIYEQYF. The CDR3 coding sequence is TGTGCCAGCAGTGGGGCCAGGGGAATCTACGAGCAGTACTTC.

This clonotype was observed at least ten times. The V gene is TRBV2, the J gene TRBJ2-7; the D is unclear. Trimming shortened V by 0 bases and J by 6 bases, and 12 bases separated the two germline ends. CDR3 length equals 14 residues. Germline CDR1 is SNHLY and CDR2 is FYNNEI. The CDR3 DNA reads TGTGCCAGCAGTGAAGCGGTAAGGGTGGGCGAGCAGTACTTC. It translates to CASSEAVRVGEQYF.

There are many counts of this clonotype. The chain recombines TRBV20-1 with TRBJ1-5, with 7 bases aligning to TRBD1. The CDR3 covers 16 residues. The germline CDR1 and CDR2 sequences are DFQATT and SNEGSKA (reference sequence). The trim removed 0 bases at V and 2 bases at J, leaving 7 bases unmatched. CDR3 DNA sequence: TGCAGTGCTAGAGATGAGGGGGCGCGGGGCAATCAGCCCCAGCATTTT. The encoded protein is CSARDEGARGNQPQHF.

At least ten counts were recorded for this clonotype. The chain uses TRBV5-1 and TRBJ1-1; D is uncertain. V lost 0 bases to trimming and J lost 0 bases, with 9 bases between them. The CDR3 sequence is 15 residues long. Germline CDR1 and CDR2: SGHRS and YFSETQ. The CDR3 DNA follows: TGCGCCAGCAGCTTGGAGTCTAGCTTGAACACTGAAGCTTTCTTT. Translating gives CASSLESSLNTEAFF.

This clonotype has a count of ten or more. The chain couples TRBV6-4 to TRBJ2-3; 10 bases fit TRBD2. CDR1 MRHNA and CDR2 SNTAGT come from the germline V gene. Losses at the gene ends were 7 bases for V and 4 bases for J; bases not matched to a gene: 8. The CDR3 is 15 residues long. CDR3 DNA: TGTGCCAGCACCAAACTCGGACTAGCGGCAGATACGCAGTATTTT. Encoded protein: CASTKLGLAADTQYF.

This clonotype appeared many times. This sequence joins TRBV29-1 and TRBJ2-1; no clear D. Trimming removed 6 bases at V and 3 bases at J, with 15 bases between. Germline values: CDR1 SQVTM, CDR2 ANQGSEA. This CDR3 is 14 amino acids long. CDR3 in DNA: TGCAGCGTAGCTATGAGCCTGGGCTACAATGAGCAGTTCTTC. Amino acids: CSVAMSLGYNEQFF.

CDR3 sequence reads: CASSLGQGIMNTEAFF. In nucleotides, the CDR3 is TGCGCCAGCAGCCTTGGACAGGGTATCATGAACACTGAAGCTTTCTTT. The J gene is TRBJ1-1, the V gene TRBV5-1; TRBD1 agrees at 8 bases. CDR1 and CDR2 (germline): SGHRS, YFSETQ. V gave up 4 bases and J gave up 0 bases; unmatched junction bases: 8. The CDR3 is made up of 16 amino acids.

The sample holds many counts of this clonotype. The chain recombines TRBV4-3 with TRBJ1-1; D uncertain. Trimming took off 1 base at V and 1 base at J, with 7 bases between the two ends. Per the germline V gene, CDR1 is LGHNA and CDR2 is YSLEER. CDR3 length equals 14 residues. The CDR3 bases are TGCGCCAGCAGCCAAGCGATGGGGAACACTGAAGCTTTCTTT. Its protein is CASSQAMGNTEAFF.

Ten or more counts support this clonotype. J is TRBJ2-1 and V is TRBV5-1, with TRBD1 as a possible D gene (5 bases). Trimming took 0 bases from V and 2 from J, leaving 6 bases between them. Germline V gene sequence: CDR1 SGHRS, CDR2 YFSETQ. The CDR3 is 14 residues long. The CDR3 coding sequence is TGCGCCAGCAGCTTGGGGACAACCTACAATGAGCAGTTCTTC. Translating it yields CASSLGTTYNEQFF. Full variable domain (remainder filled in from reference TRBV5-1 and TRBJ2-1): KAGVTQTPRYLIKTRGQQVTLSCSPISGHRSVSWYQQTPGQGLQFLFEYFSETQRNKGNFPGRFSGRQFSNSRSEMNVSTLELGDSALYLCASSLGTTYNEQFFGPGTRLTVL.

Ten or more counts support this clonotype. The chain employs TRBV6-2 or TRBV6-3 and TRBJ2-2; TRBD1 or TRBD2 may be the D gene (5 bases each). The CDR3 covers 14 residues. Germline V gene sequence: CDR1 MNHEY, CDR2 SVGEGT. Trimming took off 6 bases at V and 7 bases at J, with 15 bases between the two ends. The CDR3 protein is CASSWDLTGGELFF. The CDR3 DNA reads TGTGCCAGCAGCTGGGACCTCACGGGCGGGGAGCTGTTTTTT.

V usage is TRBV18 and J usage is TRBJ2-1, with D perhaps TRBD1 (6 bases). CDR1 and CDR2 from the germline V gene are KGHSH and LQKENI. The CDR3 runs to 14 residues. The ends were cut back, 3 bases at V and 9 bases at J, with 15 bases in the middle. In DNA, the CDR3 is TGTGCCAGCTCACCTCTACAGGGTCCAGGTGAGCAGTTCTTC. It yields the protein CASSPLQGPGEQFF. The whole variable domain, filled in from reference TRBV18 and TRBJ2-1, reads NAGVMQNPRHLVRRRGQEARLRCSPMKGHSHVYWYRQLPEEGLKFMVYLQKENIIDESGMPKERFSAEFPKEGPSILRIQQVVRGDSAAYFCASSPLQGPGEQFFGPGTRLTVL.

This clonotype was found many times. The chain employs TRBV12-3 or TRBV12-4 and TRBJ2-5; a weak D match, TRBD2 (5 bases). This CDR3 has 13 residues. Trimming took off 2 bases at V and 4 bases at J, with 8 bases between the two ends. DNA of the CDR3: TGTGCCAGCAGTTTAACGGGGATAGAGACCCAGTACTTC. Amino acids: CASSLTGIETQYF.

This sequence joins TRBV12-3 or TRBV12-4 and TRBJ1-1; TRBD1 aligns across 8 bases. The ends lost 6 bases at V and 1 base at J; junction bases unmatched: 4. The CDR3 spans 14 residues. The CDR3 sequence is CASSLDRGNTEAFF. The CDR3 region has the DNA TGTGCCAGCAGCCTAGACAGGGGGAACACTGAAGCTTTCTTT.

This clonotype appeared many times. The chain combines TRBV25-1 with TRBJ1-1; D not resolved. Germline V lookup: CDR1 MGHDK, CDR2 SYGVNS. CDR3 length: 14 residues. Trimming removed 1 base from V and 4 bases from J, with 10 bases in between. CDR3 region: CASSELRESTEAFF. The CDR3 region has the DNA TGTGCCAGCAGTGAATTGAGAGAAAGCACTGAAGCTTTCTTT.

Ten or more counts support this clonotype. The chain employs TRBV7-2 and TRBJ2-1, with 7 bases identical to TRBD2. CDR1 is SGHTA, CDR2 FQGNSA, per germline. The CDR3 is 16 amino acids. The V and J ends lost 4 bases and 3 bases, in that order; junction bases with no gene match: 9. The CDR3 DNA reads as TGTGCCAGCAGCTCTAGCGGAGTGAATAGCTACAATGAGCAGTTCTTC. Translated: CASSSSGVNSYNEQFF. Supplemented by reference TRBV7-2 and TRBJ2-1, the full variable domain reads GAGVSQSPSNKVTEKGKDVELRCDPISGHTALYWYRQSLGQGLEFLIYFQGNSAPDKSGLPSDRFSAERTGGSVSTLTIQRTQQEDSAVYLCASSSSGVNSYNEQFFGPGTRLTVL.

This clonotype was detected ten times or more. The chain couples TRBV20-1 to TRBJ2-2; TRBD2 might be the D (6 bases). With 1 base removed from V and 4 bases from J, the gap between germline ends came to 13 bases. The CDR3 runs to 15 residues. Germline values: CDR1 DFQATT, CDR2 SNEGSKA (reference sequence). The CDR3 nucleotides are TGCAGTGCTAGAGGACTAGGATCGGGCACCGGGGAGCTGTTTTTT. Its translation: CSARGLGSGTGELFF.

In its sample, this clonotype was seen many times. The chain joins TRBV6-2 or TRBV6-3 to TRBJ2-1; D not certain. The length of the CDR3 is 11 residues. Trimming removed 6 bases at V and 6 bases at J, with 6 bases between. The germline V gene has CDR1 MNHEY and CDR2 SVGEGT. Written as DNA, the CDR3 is TGTGCCAGCAGAACTATCAATGAGCAGTTCTTC. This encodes CASRTINEQFF.

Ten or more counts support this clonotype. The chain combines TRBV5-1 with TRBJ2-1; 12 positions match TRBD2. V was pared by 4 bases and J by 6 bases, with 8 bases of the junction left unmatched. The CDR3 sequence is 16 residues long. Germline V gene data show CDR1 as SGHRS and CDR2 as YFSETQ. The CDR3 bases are TGCGCCAGCAGCAGGACTAGCGGGACCTCCCCCAATGAGCAGTTCTTC. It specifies CASSRTSGTSPNEQFF.

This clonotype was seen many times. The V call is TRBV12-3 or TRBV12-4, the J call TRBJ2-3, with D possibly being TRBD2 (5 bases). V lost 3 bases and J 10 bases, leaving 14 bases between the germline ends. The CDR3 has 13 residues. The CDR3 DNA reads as TGTGCCAGCAGTTTTCGCGAGGGAAGACCGCAGTATTTT. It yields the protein CASSFREGRPQYF.

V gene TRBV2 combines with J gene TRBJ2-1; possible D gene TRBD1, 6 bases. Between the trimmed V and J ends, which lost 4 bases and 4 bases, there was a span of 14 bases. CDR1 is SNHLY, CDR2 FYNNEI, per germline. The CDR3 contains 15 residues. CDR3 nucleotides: TGTGCCAGCAGTGTGCTCGGGACAACGTACAATGAGCAGTTCTTC. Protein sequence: CASSVLGTTYNEQFF. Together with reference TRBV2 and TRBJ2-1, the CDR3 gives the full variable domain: EPEVTQTPSHQVTQMGQEVILRCVPISNHLYFYWYRQILGQKVEFLVSFYNNEISEKSEIFDDQFSVERPDGSNFTLKIRSTKLEDSAMYFCASSVLGTTYNEQFFGPGTRLTVL.

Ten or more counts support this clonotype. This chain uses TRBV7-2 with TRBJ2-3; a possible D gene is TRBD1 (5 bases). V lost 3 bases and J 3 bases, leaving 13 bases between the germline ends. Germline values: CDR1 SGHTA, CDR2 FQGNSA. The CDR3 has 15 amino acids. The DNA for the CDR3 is TGTGCCAGCAGCTTTCGAAACCAGGGAACAGATACGCAGTATTTT. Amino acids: CASSFRNQGTDTQYF. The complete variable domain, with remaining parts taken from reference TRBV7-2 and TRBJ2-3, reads GAGVSQSPSNKVTEKGKDVELRCDPISGHTALYWYRQSLGQGLEFLIYFQGNSAPDKSGLPSDRFSAERTGGSVSTLTIQRTQQEDSAVYLCASSFRNQGTDTQYFGPGTRLTVL.

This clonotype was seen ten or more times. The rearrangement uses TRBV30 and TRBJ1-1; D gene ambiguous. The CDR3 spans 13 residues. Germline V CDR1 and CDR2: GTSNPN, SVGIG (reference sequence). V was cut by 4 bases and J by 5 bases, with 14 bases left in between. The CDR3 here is CAWKIGRGTEAFF. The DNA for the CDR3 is TGTGCCTGGAAGATTGGTAGAGGTACTGAAGCTTTCTTT.

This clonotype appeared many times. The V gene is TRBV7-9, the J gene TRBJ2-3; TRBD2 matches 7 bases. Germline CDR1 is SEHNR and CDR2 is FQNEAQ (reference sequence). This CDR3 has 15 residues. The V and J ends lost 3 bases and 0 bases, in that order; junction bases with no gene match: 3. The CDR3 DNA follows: TGTGCCAGCAGCTTTACGGGGGGAAGCACAGATACGCAGTATTTT. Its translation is CASSFTGGSTDTQYF.